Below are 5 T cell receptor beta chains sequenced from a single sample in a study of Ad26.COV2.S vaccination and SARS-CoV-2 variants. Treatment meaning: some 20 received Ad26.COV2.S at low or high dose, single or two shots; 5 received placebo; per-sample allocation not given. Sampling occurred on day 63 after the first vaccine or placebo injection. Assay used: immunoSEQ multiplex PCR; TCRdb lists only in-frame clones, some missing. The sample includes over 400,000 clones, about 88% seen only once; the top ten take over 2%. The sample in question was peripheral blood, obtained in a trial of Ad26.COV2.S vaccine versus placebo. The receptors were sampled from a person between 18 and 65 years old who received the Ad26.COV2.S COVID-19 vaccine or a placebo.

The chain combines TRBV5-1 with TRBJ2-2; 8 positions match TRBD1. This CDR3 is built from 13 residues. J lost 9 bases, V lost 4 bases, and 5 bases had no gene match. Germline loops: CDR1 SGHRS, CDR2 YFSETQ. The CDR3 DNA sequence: TGCGCCAGCAGCCCAGGGGGCGTAAGGGAGCTGTTTTTT. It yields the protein CASSPGGVRELFF. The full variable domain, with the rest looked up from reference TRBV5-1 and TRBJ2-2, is KAGVTQTPRYLIKTRGQQVTLSCSPISGHRSVSWYQQTPGQGLQFLFEYFSETQRNKGNFPGRFSGRQFSNSRSEMNVSTLELGDSALYLCASSPGGVRELFFGEGSRLTVL.

The CDR3 sequence is CASSLTGNTEAFF. CDR3 DNA: TGCGCCAGCAGCCTTACAGGGAACACTGAAGCTTTCTTT. The J gene is TRBJ1-1, the V gene TRBV5-1; D perhaps matches TRBD1 (5 bases). Germline lookup yields CDR1 SGHRS and CDR2 YFSETQ. V lost 4 bases, J lost 1 base, and 8 bases lay in between. The CDR3 spans 13 residues.

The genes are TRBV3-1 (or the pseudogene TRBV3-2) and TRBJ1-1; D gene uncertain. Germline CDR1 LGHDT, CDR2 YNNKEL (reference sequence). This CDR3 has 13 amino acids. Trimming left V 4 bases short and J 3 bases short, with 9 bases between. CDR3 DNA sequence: TGTGCCAGCAGCCTTCGAGGGTACACTGAAGCTTTCTTT. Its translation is CASSLRGYTEAFF.

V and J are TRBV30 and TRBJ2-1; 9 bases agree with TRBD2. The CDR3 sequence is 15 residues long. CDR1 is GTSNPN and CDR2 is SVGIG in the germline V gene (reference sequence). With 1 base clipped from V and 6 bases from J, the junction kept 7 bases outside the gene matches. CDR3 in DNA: TGTGCCTGGAGTGGGGGACTAGCTGAGGTCAATGAGCAGTTCTTC. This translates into CAWSGGLAEVNEQFF.

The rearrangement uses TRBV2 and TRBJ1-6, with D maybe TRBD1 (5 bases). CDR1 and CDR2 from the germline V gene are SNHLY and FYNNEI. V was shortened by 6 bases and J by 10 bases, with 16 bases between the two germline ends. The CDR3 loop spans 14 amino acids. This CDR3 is CASRRDDLFSPLHF. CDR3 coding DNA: TGTGCCAGCAGACGGGACGATCTTTTCTCACCCCTCCACTTT.